This TCR beta chain was identified during a study of blood T cells in healthy people across ages. Study conclusions and caveats: Naive and antigen-experienced cells were not separated, limiting conclusive comparison.

Caucasian individuals from Russia who were healthy and aged about 6 to 90 acted as donors. Through a sample-barcoded 5' primer and a J-beta primer mix, a second PCR was run for 7 to 11 cycles. MiXCR, run by TCRdb on the 5' RACE reads, gives a single entry per CDR3 protein. This table has roughly 730,000 distinct CDR3 sequences, roughly 56% appearing once. As concerns this clonotype: Its antigen remains unknown.

Sequences were obtained from blood. The source is a man in his forties in good health.

CDR3 sequence: CATSPQLANYGYTF. CDR3 nucleotides: TGTGCCACCTCGCCCCAGCTAGCTAACTATGGCTACACCTTC. The V gene is TRBV27, the J gene TRBJ1-2; D is ambiguous. CDR1 and CDR2 from the germline V gene are MNHEY and SMNVEV (reference sequence). This CDR3 is built from 14 residues. Trimming stripped 10 bases from V and 0 bases from J, with 15 bases between.